What follows describes a single TCR beta chain. Its antigen is not identified. CDR3 length equals 14 residues. Trimming took off 0 bases at V and 3 bases at J, with 9 bases between the two ends. Per the germline V gene, CDR1 is SGHRS and CDR2 is YFSETQ. The sample belongs to a study of T cell responses to AZD1222 COVID-19 vaccine. Findings of the study overall: Baseline seropositivity characterized only a handful of AZD1222 recipients.

Assay used: immunoSEQ multiplex PCR; TCRdb lists only in-frame clones, some missing. This sample carries approximately 220,000 clones, around 93% of them seen once, and the ten largest clones take 1%. The source material was peripheral blood, sampled on day 0 of MenACWY control vaccination. The chain carries TRBV5-1 and TRBJ1-1; no reliable D call. The receptor comes from an adult in good health. The CDR3 DNA sequence: TGCGCCAGCAGCTTGGCGTTCGAGCACACTGAAGCTTTCTTT. Translating it yields CASSLAFEHTEAFF.